This T cell receptor (beta chain) originates from a study of cytomegalovirus exposure and HLA in healthy donors. The study's findings and limits: The study recorded about 160 TCR beta chains that were cytomegalovirus-associated.

A remark on this clone: Its antigen is unidentified.

With 60 Vbeta and 13 Jbeta primers, the PCR was carried out. TCRdb's copy holds only in-frame clones and misses some; the assay was immunoSEQ multiplex PCR. Here the sample spans about 160,000 clones, 80% being singletons. Per the germline V gene, CDR1 is LNHDA and CDR2 is SQIVND (reference sequence). V lost 11 bases to trimming and J lost 5 bases; unmatched junction nucleotides: 3. There are 12 residues in the CDR3. The chain uses TRBV19 and TRBJ2-1, with 10 bases matching TRBD2. The sequence came from a male donor in good health and CMV-seropositive. The sequenced sample was PBMCs. The CDR3 DNA is TGTGCCTGCCTAGCGGGGGACAATGAGCAGTTCTTC. This codes for CACLAGDNEQFF.